The clone carrying this T cell receptor beta chain was found a few times. Sequenced by immunoSEQ multiplex PCR; TCRdb stores in-frame clones only, minus some. There are fewer than 70,000 clones in the sample; approximately 89% occur only once, and 6.9% lies in the top ten. This record comes from a study of blood T cell repertoires in COVID-19. Study details: Samples representing acute and convalescent COVID-19 were sourced from the United States, Italy and Spain.

V lost 0 bases and J lost 5; bases outside the gene matches: 6. Looked up from germline, CDR1 is LNHNV and CDR2 is YYDKDF (reference sequence). The CDR3 has 17 amino acids. J is TRBJ2-7 and V is TRBV15, with 14 bases aligning to TRBD2. The clonotype originates from a man aged 55 to 70 with active or convalescent COVID-19. The sample taken for sequencing was peripheral blood. DNA for the CDR3: TGTGCCACCAGCAGAGATCGAGGGACTAGCGGGAGAGACGAGCAGTACTTC. It encodes CATSRDRGTSGRDEQYF.